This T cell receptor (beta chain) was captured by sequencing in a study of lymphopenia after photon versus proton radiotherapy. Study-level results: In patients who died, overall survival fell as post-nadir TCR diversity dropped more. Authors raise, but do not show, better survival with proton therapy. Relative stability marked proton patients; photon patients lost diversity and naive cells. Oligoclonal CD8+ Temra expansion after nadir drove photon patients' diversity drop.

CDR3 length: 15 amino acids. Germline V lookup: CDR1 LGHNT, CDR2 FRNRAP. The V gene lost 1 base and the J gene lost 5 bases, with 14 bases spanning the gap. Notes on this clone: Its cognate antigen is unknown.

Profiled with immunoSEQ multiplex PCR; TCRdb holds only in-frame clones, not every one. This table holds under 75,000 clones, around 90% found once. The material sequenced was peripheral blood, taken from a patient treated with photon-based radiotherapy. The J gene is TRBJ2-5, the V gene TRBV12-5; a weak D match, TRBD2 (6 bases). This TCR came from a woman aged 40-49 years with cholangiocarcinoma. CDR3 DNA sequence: TGTGCTAGTGGTTTGGCCCCCGGAGGGCAGGAGACCCAGTACTTC. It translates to CASGLAPGGQETQYF.